The subject of this entry is one T cell receptor (beta chain). The antigen it recognizes is unknown. No clone much larger than this one lies a single base away; base qualities are absent. The trial excluded patients who had a history of autoimmune disease or were on systemic immunosuppression. In every dose cohort, peripheral blood was drawn for TCR sequencing at baseline, cycle 4 day 1, and cycle 7 day 1. Samples came from an open-label, multicenter, first-in-human phase I dose-escalation trial of ivuxolimab. Adults with locally advanced or metastatic melanoma, renal cell, hepatocellular, or head and neck squamous cell carcinoma were enrolled in the trial. CD4+ and CD8+ T cells were sorted separately from peripheral blood before TCR sequencing. This entry comes from a study of OX40 agonist ivuxolimab in advanced cancers. For the wider study: Ivuxolimab was an agonistic, fully human IgG2 monoclonal antibody directed against OX40 (CD134), a costimulatory receptor. The purpose of peripheral TCRbeta sequencing was to test whether ivuxolimab changed TCR sequence diversity and led to clonal T-cell expansion. The monotherapy dose-escalation portion (N ≈ 50 patients) of the phase I ivuxolimab trial is reported in the paper. Intravenous ivuxolimab was administered to patients every 2 weeks at six dose levels: 0.01, 0.1, 0.3, 1.5, 3 and 10 mg/kg. Prior anti-PD-1, anti-PD-L1 or anti-CTLA-4 therapy was permitted, and approximately 41% of dose-escalation patients had received checkpoint inhibitors. In the dose-escalation cohort, approximately 82% of patients were male, and the mean age was around 60 years, with a range of about 23 to 90. Partial responses were achieved by three dose-escalation patients, of whom one had hepatocellular carcinoma and two had cutaneous melanoma. Among the roughly 50 dose-escalation patients, approximately 20 had hepatocellular carcinoma, 15 or so melanoma, 9 renal cell carcinoma and 9 head and neck cancer. Broader findings and caveats from the paper: At doses of 0.1 to 3.0 mg/kg, clonal expansion of both CD4+ and CD8+ T cells in blood was seen between baseline and week 6. The antigen specificity of the peripheral T cells that underwent clonal expansion was not determined. Partial responders in the 0.1-3.0 mg/kg groups had among the lowest normalized peripheral clonal expansion, especially among CD8+ T cells. Low levels of normalized T-cell clonal expansion were also seen in some nonresponding patients. After ivuxolimab, CD8+ T cells had more expanded clones than CD4+ T cells on average.

To sequence the TCRbeta CDR3 region, genomic DNA was isolated from the sorted cells. TCRbeta CDR3 regions were sequenced using the immunoSEQ Assay. Imported from immuneACCESS, the table was reduced by TCRdb to in-frame sequences with V and J called. These copies leave out some clones; in studies compared against another copy, an unresolved V gene accounts for under half, and the cause of the remainder is not known. Within this sample are 75,000 to 90,000 clones, with roughly 89% of them counted one time only. About 0.6% of the sample comes from the top ten. V sheds 3 bases and J sheds 2 bases, leaving 6 bases between their ends. The CDR1 and CDR2 encoded by the germline V gene are SGHRS and YFSETQ. The CDR3 runs 12 residues from the cysteine to the phenylalanine. Here the CDR3 DNA is all that survives: 36 bases in frame from base 1.

This receptor was obtained from an adult with an advanced solid tumor such as melanoma, head and neck, liver or kidney cancer. Recombination connected TRBV5-1 to TRBJ2-7; the D gene lacks a confident call. This material consisted of CD4+ or CD8+ T cells sorted from blood, taken in a trial of the OX40 agonist ivuxolimab. Here the CDR3 is given as CASSSETYEQYF. The DNA sequence reads TGCGCCAGCAGCTCAGAGACCTACGAGCAGTACTTC. Joined to the reference TRBV5-1 and TRBJ2-7 proteins, this CDR3 gives the full variable domain: KAGVTQTPRYLIKTRGQQVTLSCSPISGHRSVSWYQQTPGQGLQFLFEYFSETQRNKGNFPGRFSGRQFSNSRSEMNVSTLELGDSALYLCASSSETYEQYFGPGTRLTVT.